This T cell receptor beta chain stems from a study of CD8 T cells in Susac syndrome. For the study at large: Sequenced Susac syndrome patients included more than 5 with active disease and 8 or 9 who were in remission.

Reverse transcription of roughly 0.45 to 1 ug RNA used random hexamers. The TCR beta CDR3 was amplified by immunoSEQ multiplex PCR across 54 Vbeta, 13 Jbeta. A single record per CDR3 protein comes from TCRdb applying MiXCR to the immunoSEQ multiplex PCR reads. The sample gives about 180,000 distinct CDR3 sequences, around 94% of which show up once; 0.095% to 0.1% is in the top ten. This CDR3 is built from 15 residues. Per germline, CDR1 MNHNY and CDR2 SVGAGI (reference sequence). The germline V and J ends were trimmed by 2 bases and 2 bases, with 12 bases remaining between them. On this clonotype: Its antigen is undetermined.

Study-wide findings and caveats: CD4+ repertoires of Susac syndrome patients lacked detectable clonal expansion.

The gene calls are TRBV6-6 and TRBJ1-1; tentatively, D is TRBD1 (6 bases). The material sequenced was CD4+ T cells from PBMCs. The origin of this receptor is a human donor with Susac syndrome. For the CDR3, the DNA is TGTGCCAGCAGTTACACCCCGACAGGCAACACTGAAGCTTTCTTT. This sequence encodes CASSYTPTGNTEAFF.